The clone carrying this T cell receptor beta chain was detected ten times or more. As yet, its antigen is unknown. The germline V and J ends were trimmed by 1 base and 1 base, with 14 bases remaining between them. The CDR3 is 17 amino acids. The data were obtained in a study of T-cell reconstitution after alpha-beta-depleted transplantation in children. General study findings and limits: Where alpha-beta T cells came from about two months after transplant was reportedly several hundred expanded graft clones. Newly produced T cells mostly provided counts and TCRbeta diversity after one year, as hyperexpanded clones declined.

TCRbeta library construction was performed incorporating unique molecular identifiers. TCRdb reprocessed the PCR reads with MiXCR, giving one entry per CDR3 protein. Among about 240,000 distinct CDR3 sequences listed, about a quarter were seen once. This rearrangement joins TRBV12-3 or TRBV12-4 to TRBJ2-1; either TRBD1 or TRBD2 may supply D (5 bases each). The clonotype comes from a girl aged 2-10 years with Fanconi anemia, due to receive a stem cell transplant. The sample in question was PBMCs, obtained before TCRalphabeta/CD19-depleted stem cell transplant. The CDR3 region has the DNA TGTGCCAGCAGTTTAGGGGGACGGCGCGTATCCTACAATGAGCAGTTCTTC. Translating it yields CASSLGGRRVSYNEQFF.